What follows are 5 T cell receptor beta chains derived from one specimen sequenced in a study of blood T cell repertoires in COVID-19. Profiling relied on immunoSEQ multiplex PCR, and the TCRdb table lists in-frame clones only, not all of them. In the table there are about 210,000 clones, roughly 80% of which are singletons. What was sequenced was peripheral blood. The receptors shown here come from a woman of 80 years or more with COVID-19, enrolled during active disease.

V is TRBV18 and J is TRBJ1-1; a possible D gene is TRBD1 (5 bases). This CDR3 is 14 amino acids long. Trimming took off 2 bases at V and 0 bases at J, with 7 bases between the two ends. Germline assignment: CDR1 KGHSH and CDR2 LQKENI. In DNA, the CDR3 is TGTGCCAGCTCACCAGCACAGGTGAACACTGAAGCTTTCTTT. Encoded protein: CASSPAQVNTEAFF.

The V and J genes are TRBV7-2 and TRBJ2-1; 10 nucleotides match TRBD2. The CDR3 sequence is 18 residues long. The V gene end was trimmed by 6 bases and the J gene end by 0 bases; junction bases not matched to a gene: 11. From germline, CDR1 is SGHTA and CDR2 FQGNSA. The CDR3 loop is CASRRSSAGGISYNEQFF. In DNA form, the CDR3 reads TGTGCCAGCAGACGATCATCAGCGGGAGGGATCTCCTACAATGAGCAGTTCTTC.

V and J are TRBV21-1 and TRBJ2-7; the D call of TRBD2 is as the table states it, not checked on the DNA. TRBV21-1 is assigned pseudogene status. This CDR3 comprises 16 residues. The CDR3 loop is CASSKVGATSGGEQYF. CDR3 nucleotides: TGTGCCAGCAGCAAAGTCGGGGCTACTAGCGGGGGAGAGCAGTACTTC.

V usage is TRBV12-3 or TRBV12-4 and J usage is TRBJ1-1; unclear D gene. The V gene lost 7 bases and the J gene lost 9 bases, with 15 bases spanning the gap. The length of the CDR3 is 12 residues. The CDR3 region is CASTPGGLKAFF. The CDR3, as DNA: TGTGCCAGCACCCCAGGAGGGCTGAAAGCTTTCTTT.

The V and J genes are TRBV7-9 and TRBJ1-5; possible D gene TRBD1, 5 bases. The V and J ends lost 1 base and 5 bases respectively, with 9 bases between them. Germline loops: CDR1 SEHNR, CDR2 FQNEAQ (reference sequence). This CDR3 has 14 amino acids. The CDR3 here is CASSLGGTYQPQHF. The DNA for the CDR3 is TGTGCCAGCAGCTTAGGGGGGACTTATCAGCCCCAGCATTTT.